This T cell receptor (beta chain) was captured in a study of blood T cell repertoires in COVID-19. Trimming shortened V by 5 bases and J by 4 bases, and 24 bases separated the two germline ends. The CDR3 has 17 amino acids. In germline, CDR1 is MGHDK, CDR2 SYGVNS. Here immunoSEQ multiplex PCR was the method, and the copy in TCRdb shows in-frame clones only, minus some. The data hold 50,000 to 65,000 clones, with 75% to 90% observed a single time. This chain uses TRBV25-1 with TRBJ2-7; D might be TRBD1 (6 bases). The TCR sequence derives from a man between 60 and 70 years old with acute or convalescent COVID-19. Sequencing used peripheral blood. The CDR3 sequence is CASSPRNEQGFFYEQYF. CDR3 sequence (DNA): TGTGCCAGCAGTCCCCGAAACGAACAGGGATTTTTTTACGAGCAGTACTTC.